This record looks at one T cell receptor (beta chain) sequence and its context. This clonotype was observed a handful of times. Its antigen remains unidentified. Base-call qualities are not available, and no considerably larger clone is one nucleotide away. Library construction relied on multiplex PCR. Sequencing instrument: Illumina HiSeq 4000. CDR3 regions were amplified by Arm-PCR with iRepertoire HTBI primers to construct TCR beta libraries. PCR products were gel purified before sequencing. The original methods were these. A total of 62 TRBV and approximately 15 TRBJ segments were identified across samples and were used for gene usage analysis of CDR3 amino acid clonotypes. COPE and FqMerger were used to merge the filtered high-quality paired reads into contigs. BLAST was used to align contigs to the IMGT TRBV, TRBD and TRBJ reference genes, and CDR3 was defined following IMGT. Clonotypes above 0.1% frequency were classified as highly expanded clones. Repertoire diversity was measured by Shannon entropy, and V-J evenness by the Gini coefficient. A clonotype found in more than one individual was treated as public. TCRdb's own reprocessing of the public reads used fastp at Q25 and MiXCR and kept productive beta chains. Rows with a matching CDR3 protein are joined into one entry that keeps the most common DNA and genes. TCRdb's processing, not the authors', yielded these V and J calls. A total of fewer than 450,000 distinct CDR3 sequences appear in this sample, less than 25% of them only once. About a fifth of the sample comes from the top ten.

The data were obtained in a study of regulatory T cells in long-lasting Graves disease (dated by TCRdb to the early 2020s). Regarding the research as a whole: Persistent Graves' disease was defined as antithyroid drug treatment for over 5 years with persistently positive TSH receptor autoantibodies. Peripheral blood TCR sequencing and RNA sequencing compared persistent Graves' disease patients with newly diagnosed Graves' disease patients. The study was registered as a clinical trial and conducted in China. A total of 33 samples were covered by TCR sequencing, comprising roughly 13 persistent and around 20 newly diagnosed Graves' disease patients. Antithyroid drugs had been taken for about 10.3 years on average by persistent Graves' disease patients in the clinical cohort.

The CDR3 covers 15 residues, taking in both the cysteine and the phenylalanine. Just CDR3 DNA is preserved here, 45 bases in frame from base 1. Germline trimming: 1 base from V, 4 bases from J; junction bases outside gene matches: 4. From a lookup of the germline V gene (reference sequence), CDR1 and CDR2 are LGHDT and YNNKEL. What the authors observed across the whole study: Only the TCR beta chain was sequenced and analyzed. Lower TCR Shannon entropy and fewer highly expanded clones were observed in persistent Graves' disease patients than in newly diagnosed patients, which suggested clonal expansion. A larger number of public clonotypes was shared among persistent patients (approximately 3,000) than among newly diagnosed patients (roughly 980). Preferential use of TRBV28, TRBJ1-2 and TRBJ2-5 was observed in persistent disease, whereas TRBV20-1 and TRBJ2-1 were favored in newly diagnosed disease. The small sample size was acknowledged by the authors as a limitation that may reduce accuracy. Peripheral blood alone was examined, since thyroid tissue, which constituted the primary lesion, could not be accessed.

The sample's time point label is to be understood as: persistent/refractory GD, antithyroid drugs over 5 years with positive TRAb. RNA was extracted from PBMCs in TRIzol for both TCR sequencing and RNA sequencing. Graves' disease was diagnosed according to American Thyroid Association guidelines. The patients came from an endocrinology department in Xi'an, China. Each patient gave around 9.2 milliliters of peripheral blood, collected in an EDTA anticoagulant tube. Ficoll Paque Plus density gradient separation was used to isolate PBMCs, and no additional T cell sorting was done. An Agilent 2100 Bioanalyzer and agarose gel were used to assess RNA quality, and a NanoDrop 2000 was used to measure RNA concentration.

Sample: peripheral blood mononuclear cells (PBMCs), taken when the disease was refractory, from a patient treated with antithyroid drugs. This clonotype originated in a female donor with Graves disease. Recombination joined TRBV3-1 with TRBJ1-3; 7 nucleotides in the junction match TRBD1. The sequenced DNA is TGTGCCAGCAGCCAAGCGACAGGGCCCGGAAACACCATATATTTT. It encodes CASSQATGPGNTIYF.